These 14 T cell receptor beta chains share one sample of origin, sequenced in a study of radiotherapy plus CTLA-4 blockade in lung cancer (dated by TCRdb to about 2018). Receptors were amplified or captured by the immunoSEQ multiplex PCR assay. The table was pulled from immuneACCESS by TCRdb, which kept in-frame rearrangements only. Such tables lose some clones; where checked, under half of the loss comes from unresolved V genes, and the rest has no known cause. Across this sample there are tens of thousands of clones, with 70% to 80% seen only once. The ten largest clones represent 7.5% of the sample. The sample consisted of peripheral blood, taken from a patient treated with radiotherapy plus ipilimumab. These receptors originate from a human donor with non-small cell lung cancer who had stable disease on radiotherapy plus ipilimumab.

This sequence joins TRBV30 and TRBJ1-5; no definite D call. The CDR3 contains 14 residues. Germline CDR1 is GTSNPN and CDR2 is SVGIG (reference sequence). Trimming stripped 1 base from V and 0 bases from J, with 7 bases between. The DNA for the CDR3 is TGTGCCTGGAGTGAAGTTTATAGCAATCAGCCCCAGCATTTT. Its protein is CAWSEVYSNQPQHF.

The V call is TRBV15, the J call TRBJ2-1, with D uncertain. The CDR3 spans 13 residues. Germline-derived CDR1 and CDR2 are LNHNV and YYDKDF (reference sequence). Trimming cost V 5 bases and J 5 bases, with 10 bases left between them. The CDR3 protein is CATSPPVDNEQFF. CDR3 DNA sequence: TGTGCCACCAGCCCGCCCGTAGACAATGAGCAGTTCTTC. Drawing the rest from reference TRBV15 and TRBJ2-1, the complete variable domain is DAMVIQNPRYQVTQFGKPVTLSCSQTLNHNVMYWYQQKSSQAPKLLFHYYDKDFNNEADTPDNFQSRRPNTSFCFLDIRSPGLGDTAMYLCATSPPVDNEQFFGPGTRLTVL.

The DNA of the CDR3 is TGTGCCAGCACGTTGACGGACTCGTACAATGAGCAGTTCTTC. Translating gives CASTLTDSYNEQFF. The V gene is TRBV6-6, the J gene TRBJ2-1; TRBD2 might be the D (5 bases). Germline V lookup: CDR1 MNHNY, CDR2 SVGAGI (reference sequence). V lost 7 bases, J lost 4 bases, and 14 bases lay in between. This CDR3 is built from 14 residues.

CDR3 nucleotides: TGTGCCAGCAGCTTAGCGAGGCTAGCGGGGGTCCCAGATACGCAGTATTTT. Translation: CASSLARLAGVPDTQYF. The rearrangement links TRBV7-9 to TRBJ2-3; 10 nucleotides line up with TRBD2. Germline CDR1 SEHNR, CDR2 FQNEAQ (reference sequence). The junction had 7 bases not matched to a gene; V was cut back by 0 bases and J by 4 bases. The CDR3 contains 17 residues. Combining the CDR3 with reference TRBV7-9 and TRBJ2-3 gives the whole variable domain DTGVSQNPRHKITKRGQNVTFRCDPISEHNRLYWYRQTLGQGPEFLTYFQNEAQLEKSRLLSDRFSAERPKGSFSTLEIQRTEQGDSAMYLCASSLARLAGVPDTQYFGPGTRLTVL.

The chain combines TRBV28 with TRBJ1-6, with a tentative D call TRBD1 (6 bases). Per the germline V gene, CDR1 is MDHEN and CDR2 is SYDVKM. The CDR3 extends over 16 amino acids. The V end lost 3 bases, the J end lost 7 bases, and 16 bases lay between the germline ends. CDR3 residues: CASSFRGPRLNSPLHF. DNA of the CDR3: TGTGCCAGCAGTTTTCGGGGGCCTAGATTGAATTCACCCCTCCACTTT.

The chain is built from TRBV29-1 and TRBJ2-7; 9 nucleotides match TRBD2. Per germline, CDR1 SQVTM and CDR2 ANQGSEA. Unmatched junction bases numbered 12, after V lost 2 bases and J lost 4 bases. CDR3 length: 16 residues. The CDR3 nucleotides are TGCAGCGTTGAAATTGACAGTCAGCGGGGGGCTTACGAGCAGTACTTC. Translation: CSVEIDSQRGAYEQYF.

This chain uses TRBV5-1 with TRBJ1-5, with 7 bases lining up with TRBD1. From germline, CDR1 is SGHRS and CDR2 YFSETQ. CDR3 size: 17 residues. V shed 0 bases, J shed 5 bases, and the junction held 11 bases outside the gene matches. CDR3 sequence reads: CASSLDGAGGPYQPQHF. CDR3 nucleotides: TGCGCCAGCAGCTTGGATGGTGCAGGGGGTCCCTATCAGCCCCAGCATTTT.

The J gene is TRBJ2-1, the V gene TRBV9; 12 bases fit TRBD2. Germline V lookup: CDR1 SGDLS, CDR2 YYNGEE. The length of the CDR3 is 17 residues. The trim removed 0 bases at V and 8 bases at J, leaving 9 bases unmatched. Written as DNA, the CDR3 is TGTGCCAGCAGCGTAGCACTGTCTAGCGGGGGGGCTTATGAGCAGTTCTTC. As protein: CASSVALSSGGAYEQFF.

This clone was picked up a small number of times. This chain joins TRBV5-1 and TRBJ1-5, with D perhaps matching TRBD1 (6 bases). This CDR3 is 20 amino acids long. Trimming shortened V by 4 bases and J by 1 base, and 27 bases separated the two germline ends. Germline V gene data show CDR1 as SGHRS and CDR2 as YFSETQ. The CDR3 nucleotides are TGCGCCAGCAGCCATATCCTGGGGGAGGGAGAGGGGGAAAGCAATCAGCCCCAGCATTTT. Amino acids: CASSHILGEGEGESNQPQHF.

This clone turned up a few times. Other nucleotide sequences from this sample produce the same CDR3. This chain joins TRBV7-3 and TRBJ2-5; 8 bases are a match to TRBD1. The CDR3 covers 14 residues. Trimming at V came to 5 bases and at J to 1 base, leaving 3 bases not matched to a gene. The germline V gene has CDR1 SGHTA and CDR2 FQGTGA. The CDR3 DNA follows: TGTGCCAGCAGCCGGACAGGGAGCCAAGAGACCCAGTACTTC. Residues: CASSRTGSQETQYF.

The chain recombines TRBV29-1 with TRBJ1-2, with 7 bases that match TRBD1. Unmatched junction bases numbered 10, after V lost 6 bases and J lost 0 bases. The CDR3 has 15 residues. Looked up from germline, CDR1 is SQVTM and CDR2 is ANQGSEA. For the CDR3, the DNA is TGCAGCGTCGACCTCGGGACAGCGCCTAACTATGGCTACACCTTC. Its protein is CSVDLGTAPNYGYTF.

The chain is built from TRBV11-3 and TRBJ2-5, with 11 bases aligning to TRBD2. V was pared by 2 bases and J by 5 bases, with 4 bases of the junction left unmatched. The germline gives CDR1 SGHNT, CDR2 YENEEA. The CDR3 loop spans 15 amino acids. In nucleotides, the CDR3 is TGTGCCAGCAGCTTACTAGCGGGGGGACGGGAGACCCAGTACTTC. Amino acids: CASSLLAGGRETQYF. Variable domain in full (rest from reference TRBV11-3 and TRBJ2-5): EAGVVQSPRYKIIEKKQPVAFWCNPISGHNTLYWYLQNLGQGPELLIRYENEEAVDDSQLPKDRFSAERLKGVDSTLKIQPAELGDSAVYLCASSLLAGGRETQYFGPGTRLLVL.

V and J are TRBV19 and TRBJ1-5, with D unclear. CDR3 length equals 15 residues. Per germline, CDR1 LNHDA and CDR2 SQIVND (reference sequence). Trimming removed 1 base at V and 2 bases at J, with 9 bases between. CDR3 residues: CASSIGPERNQPQHF. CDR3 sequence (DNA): TGTGCCAGTAGTATAGGGCCCGAGCGCAATCAGCCCCAGCATTTT.

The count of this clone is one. CDR3 sequence (DNA): TGTGCCAGCAGTGACCGCCCGGGGTTGAGCTATGGCTACACCTTC. This translates into CASSDRPGLSYGYTF. The chain links TRBV25-1 to TRBJ1-2; no clear D. V gave up 3 bases and J gave up 4 bases, with 15 bases separating them. The CDR3 is made up of 15 amino acids. Per germline, CDR1 MGHDK and CDR2 SYGVNS.